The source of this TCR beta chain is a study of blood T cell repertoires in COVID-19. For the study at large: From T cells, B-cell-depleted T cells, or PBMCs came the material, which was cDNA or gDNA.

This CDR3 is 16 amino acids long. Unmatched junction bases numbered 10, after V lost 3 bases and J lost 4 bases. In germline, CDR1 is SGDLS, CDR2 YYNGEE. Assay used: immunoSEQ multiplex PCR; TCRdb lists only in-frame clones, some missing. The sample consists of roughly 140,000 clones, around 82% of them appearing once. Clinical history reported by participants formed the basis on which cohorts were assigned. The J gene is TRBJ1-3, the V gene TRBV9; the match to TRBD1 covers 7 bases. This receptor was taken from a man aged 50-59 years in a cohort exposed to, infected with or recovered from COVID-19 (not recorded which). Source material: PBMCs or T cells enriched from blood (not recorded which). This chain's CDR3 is CASSARGQFSGNTIYF. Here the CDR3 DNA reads TGTGCCAGCAGCGCACGGGGACAGTTCTCGGGAAACACCATATATTTT.